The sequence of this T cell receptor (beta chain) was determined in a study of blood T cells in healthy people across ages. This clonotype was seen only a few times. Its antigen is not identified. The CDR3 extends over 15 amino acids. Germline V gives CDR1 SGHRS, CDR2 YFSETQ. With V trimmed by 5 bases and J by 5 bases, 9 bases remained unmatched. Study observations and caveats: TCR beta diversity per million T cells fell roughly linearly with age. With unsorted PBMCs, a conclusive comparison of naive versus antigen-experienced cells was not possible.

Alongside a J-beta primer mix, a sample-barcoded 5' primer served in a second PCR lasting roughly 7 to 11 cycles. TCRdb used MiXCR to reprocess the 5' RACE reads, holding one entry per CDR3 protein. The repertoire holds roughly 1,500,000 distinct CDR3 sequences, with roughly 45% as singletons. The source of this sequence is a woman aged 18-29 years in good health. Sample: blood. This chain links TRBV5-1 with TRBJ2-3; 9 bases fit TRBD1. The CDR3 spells CASRRNRQGGDTQYF. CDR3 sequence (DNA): TGCGCCAGCAGGCGCAATAGACAGGGGGGAGATACGCAGTATTTT. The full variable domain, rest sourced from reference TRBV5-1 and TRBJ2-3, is KAGVTQTPRYLIKTRGQQVTLSCSPISGHRSVSWYQQTPGQGLQFLFEYFSETQRNKGNFPGRFSGRQFSNSRSEMNVSTLELGDSALYLCASRRNRQGGDTQYFGPGTRLTVL.